The source of this TCR beta chain is a study of Ad26.COV2.S vaccination and SARS-CoV-2 variants. Study results and limitations: Substantial breadth was reported for post-vaccination spike-specific CD8+ and CD4+ T cells. Comparable non-spike TCR breadth was observed in vaccine and placebo recipients. Vaccinees showed greater spike-specific TCR breadth than placebo recipients.

Germline V gene sequence: CDR1 MNHNY, CDR2 SVGAGI (reference sequence). Trimming cost V 0 bases and J 11 bases, with 22 bases left between them. This CDR3 spans 16 amino acids. Produced via immunoSEQ multiplex PCR; TCRdb's table is partial and in-frame only. The table includes some 350,000 clones, 92% detected once. As for this clone: Its antigen is still unknown.

Sequencing was performed on peripheral blood, taken after recovery from COVID-19. The source of this sequence is a human donor who had recovered from COVID-19. V and J are TRBV6-6 and TRBJ1-1, with D perhaps TRBD1 (6 bases). The CDR3: CASSYSSIETGIGAFF. CDR3 bases: TGTGCCAGCAGTTACTCATCAATAGAGACAGGAATTGGGGCTTTCTTT.